Following are 20 T cell receptor beta chains from one sample sequenced in a study of cytotoxic CD8 clonotypes in ibrutinib-treated CLL. Profiled with immunoSEQ multiplex PCR; TCRdb holds only in-frame clones, not every one. Of tens of thousands of clones listed, 80% were seen once; the top ten hold about 8%. This specimen was PBMCs, taken at disease progression, from a patient treated with ibrutinib. The receptors originated from a human donor with chronic lymphocytic leukemia.

The V and J genes are TRBV9 and TRBJ1-2; 8 bases match TRBD1. There are 15 residues in the CDR3. The germline V gene has CDR1 SGDLS and CDR2 YYNGEE. Losses at the gene ends were 4 bases for V and 3 bases for J; bases not matched to a gene: 8. The CDR3, as DNA: TGTGCCAGCAGCCGCCTCGGGACAGGAGACTATGGCTACACCTTC. Encoded protein: CASSRLGTGDYGYTF.

V usage is TRBV28 and J usage is TRBJ1-5; D perhaps matches TRBD1 (6 bases). CDR1 is MDHEN and CDR2 is SYDVKM in the germline V gene. Between the trimmed V and J ends, which lost 5 bases and 3 bases, there was a span of 14 bases. The CDR3 extends over 15 amino acids. The CDR3 DNA reads TGTGCCAGCAGTGAACCAGGGGAAATCAATCAGCCCCAGCATTTT. It yields the protein CASSEPGEINQPQHF.

This sequence joins TRBV20-1 and TRBJ1-2, with D possibly TRBD1 on 5 matching bases. V lost 6 bases and J lost 7, with 12 bases in between. CDR3 size: 11 residues. Germline CDR1 DFQATT, CDR2 SNEGSKA (reference sequence). For the CDR3, the DNA is TGCAGTGCCAAAACAGGAGTTGGCTACACCTTC. Protein: CSAKTGVGYTF.

This sequence joins TRBV15 and TRBJ1-4; D is perhaps TRBD1 (6 bases). The CDR3 spans 15 residues. The V end was cut by 1 base, the J end by 8 bases, with 14 bases between. Germline values: CDR1 LNHNV, CDR2 YYDKDF (reference sequence). CDR3 loop: CATSRGGQALEKLFF. The CDR3, as DNA: TGTGCCACCAGCAGAGGGGGGCAGGCTCTGGAAAAACTGTTTTTT.

This clone came up once. This chain connects TRBV7-9 to TRBJ2-7, with 10 bases identical to TRBD2. In germline, CDR1 is SEHNR, CDR2 FQNEAQ (reference sequence). CDR3 length: 17 amino acids. Germline trimming cut 3 bases from V and 0 bases from J; bases unmatched to any gene: 8. This CDR3 is CASSLKVAGGISYEQYF. The CDR3 coding sequence is TGTGCCAGCAGCTTGAAAGTAGCGGGAGGAATCTCCTACGAGCAGTACTTC.

This clone was counted a few times. CDR3 loop: CSASYREAFF. Written as DNA, the CDR3 is TGCAGTGCTAGCTACAGGGAAGCTTTCTTT. The chain joins TRBV20-1 to TRBJ1-1; TRBD1 is a possible D gene (5 bases). Germline CDR1 is DFQATT and CDR2 is SNEGSKA (reference sequence). V was trimmed by 3 bases and J by 8 bases, leaving 7 bases between them. This CDR3 is 10 amino acids long.

The chain has TRBV7-3 and TRBJ1-4; D is uncertain. Germline V gene sequence: CDR1 SGHTA, CDR2 FQGTGA. The CDR3 length is 18 residues. The V and J ends lost 4 bases and 0 bases respectively, with 18 bases between them. The CDR3 DNA is TGTGCCAGCAGCTCCCCGTGGACCGAGGAATCAACTAATGAAAAACTGTTTTTT. It encodes CASSSPWTEESTNEKLFF.

The chain joins TRBV2 to TRBJ2-2; D not resolved. CDR3 length: 12 residues. Germline values: CDR1 SNHLY, CDR2 FYNNEI. V shed 6 bases and J shed 5 bases, with 7 bases lying between them. The chain's CDR3 is CASRARTGELFF. The CDR3 DNA follows: TGTGCCAGCAGGGCGAGAACCGGGGAGCTGTTTTTT.

The rearrangement uses TRBV10-3 and TRBJ2-1; TRBD2 matches at 12 bases. Per the germline V gene, CDR1 is ENHRY and CDR2 is SYGVKD. CDR3 length: 16 amino acids. Trimming took 7 bases from V and 7 from J; bases not matched to a gene: 11. The CDR3 sequence is CAITPTSGSVRNEQFF. The CDR3 DNA is TGTGCCATCACCCCGACTAGCGGGAGTGTTCGGAATGAGCAGTTCTTC.

Here the CDR3 DNA reads TGTGCCAGCAGTTGGCGGAAAAGCACAGATACGCAGTATTTT. Residues: CASSWRKSTDTQYF. The genes are TRBV27 and TRBJ2-3; D remains ambiguous. CDR3 length: 14 amino acids. Trimming pared 4 bases from V and 0 bases from J, leaving 8 bases between. Germline CDR1 is MNHEY and CDR2 is SMNVEV (reference sequence).

The V call is TRBV4-1, the J call TRBJ1-5; 8 bases line up with TRBD1. The CDR3 runs 14 residues. Unmatched junction bases numbered 3, after V lost 2 bases and J lost 6 bases. The V gene's germline CDR1 is MGHRA and CDR2 YSYEKL. The CDR3 region is CASSQQGASQPQHF. The CDR3 nucleotides are TGCGCCAGCAGCCAACAGGGGGCTAGTCAGCCCCAGCATTTT.

This clone appeared a few times. The V call is TRBV5-4, the J call TRBJ2-7, with D possibly TRBD1 on 6 matching bases. The CDR3 has 15 amino acids. Germline V CDR1 and CDR2: SGHNT, YYREEE (reference sequence). V shed 0 bases and J shed 0 bases, with 10 bases lying between them. CDR3 protein: CASSLDRTASYEQYF. The CDR3 region has the DNA TGTGCCAGCAGCTTGGACCGGACAGCCTCCTACGAGCAGTACTTC.

V gene TRBV9 combines with J gene TRBJ2-3; 9 positions agree with TRBD2. The junction had 3 bases not matched to a gene; V was cut back by 4 bases and J by 0 bases. Germline V CDR1 and CDR2: SGDLS, YYNGEE. This CDR3 region has 15 residues. CDR3 amino acids: CASSSREGSTDTQYF. DNA of the CDR3: TGTGCCAGCAGCTCGCGGGAGGGGAGCACAGATACGCAGTATTTT.

A single count supports this clone. The genes are TRBV4-1 and TRBJ1-2; unclear D gene. The CDR3 sequence is 18 residues long. CDR1 and CDR2 from the germline V gene are MGHRA and YSYEKL. Deletions cut 2 bases from V and 2 bases from J, with 21 bases between. The CDR3 DNA reads TGCGCCAGCAGCCAACTCAGGCAGGTCGGGCAAAGAAACTATGGCTACACCTTC. Translated, it gives CASSQLRQVGQRNYGYTF.

The gene calls are TRBV5-1 and TRBJ2-3; 12 bases agree with TRBD1. V lost 4 bases to trimming and J lost 5 bases; unmatched junction nucleotides: 11. There are 17 residues in the CDR3. CDR1 is SGHRS, CDR2 YFSETQ, per germline. CDR3 loop: CASSPRAGTGGKDTQYF. CDR3 bases: TGCGCCAGCAGCCCCAGGGCCGGGACAGGGGGCAAAGATACGCAGTATTTT.

The chain has TRBV28 and TRBJ2-7, with 8 nucleotides matching TRBD2. This CDR3 is 14 amino acids long. The germline CDR1 and CDR2 sequences are MDHEN and SYDVKM. After removal of 5 bases from V and 7 bases from J, the junction contained 10 bases not matched to a gene. The CDR3: CASSPGGGRREQYF. CDR3 bases: TGTGCCAGCAGTCCGGGAGGGGGTCGGCGGGAGCAGTACTTC. The full variable domain, in which reference TRBV28 and TRBJ2-7 provide the parts outside the CDR3, is DVKVTQSSRYLVKRTGEKVFLECVQDMDHENMFWYRQDPGLGLRLIYFSYDVKMKEKGDIPEGYSVSREKKERFSLILESASTNQTSMYLCASSPGGGRREQYFGPGTRLTVT.

This clone showed up just a few times. V gene TRBV5-1 combines with J gene TRBJ1-1; tentatively, D is TRBD1 (5 bases). The CDR3 has 13 amino acids. Deletions cut 6 bases from V and 1 base from J, with 10 bases between. CDR1 and CDR2 (germline): SGHRS, YFSETQ. The CDR3 region is CASKVQGNTEAFF. The DNA of the CDR3 is TGCGCCAGCAAAGTTCAGGGGAACACTGAAGCTTTCTTT.

The chain is built from TRBV2 and TRBJ1-1; maybe TRBD1 (5 bases). The CDR3 is 15 amino acids. Per germline, CDR1 SNHLY and CDR2 FYNNEI. V shed 7 bases and J shed 1 base, with 16 bases lying between them. CDR3: CASTILQGWNTEAFF. Here the CDR3 DNA reads TGTGCCAGCACTATTCTCCAGGGCTGGAACACTGAAGCTTTCTTT.

This clone appeared a single time. The J gene is TRBJ2-4, the V gene TRBV5-1; D ambiguous. The CDR3 has 11 residues. CDR1 and CDR2 from the germline V gene are SGHRS and YFSETQ. The V end lost 1 base, the J end lost 9 bases, and 5 bases lay between the germline ends. The CDR3 nucleotides are TGCGCCAGCAGCTTGCTCGGCATTCAGTACTTC. It is translated as CASSLLGIQYF.

The chain has TRBV6-1 and TRBJ1-1; D is uncertain. The CDR3 extends over 17 amino acids. The germline V and J ends were trimmed by 2 bases and 1 base, with 17 bases remaining between them. The germline V gene encodes CDR1 MNHNS and CDR2 SASEGT. The CDR3 protein is CASSEPQRRLTNTEAFF. The CDR3 DNA follows: TGTGCCAGCAGTGAACCACAGAGGAGACTGACGAACACTGAAGCTTTCTTT.